These 3 T cell receptor beta chains share one sample of origin, sequenced in a study of blood T cell repertoires in COVID-19. Profiled with immunoSEQ multiplex PCR; TCRdb holds only in-frame clones, not every one. Of fewer than 85,000 clones in the sample, about 74% were seen once. Sequenced: peripheral blood. The receptors were sampled from a human donor with acute or convalescent COVID-19. The donor label of this sample is uncertain.

The chain combines TRBV18 with TRBJ2-3; TRBD2 agrees at 15 bases. With 5 bases clipped from V and 4 bases from J, the junction kept 4 bases outside the gene matches. This CDR3 region has 16 residues. Germline V gene sequence: CDR1 KGHSH, CDR2 LQKENI. In nucleotides, the CDR3 is TGTGCCAGCTCAACAGGACTAGCGGGAGGGGCAGATACGCAGTATTTT. It is translated as CASSTGLAGGADTQYF.

The V call is TRBV7-8, the J call TRBJ2-3, with TRBD2 identical over 10 bases. Germline V gene data show CDR1 as SGHVS and CDR2 as FQNEAQ. CDR3 length: 16 residues. Trimming at V came to 3 bases and at J to 5 bases, leaving 8 bases not matched to a gene. The CDR3 DNA reads as TGTGCCAGCAGCTTTAGGGCTAGCGGGAGAATAGATACGCAGTATTTT. This codes for CASSFRASGRIDTQYF.

The V and J genes are TRBV11-3 and TRBJ1-5, with 8 bases identical to TRBD1. After removal of 2 bases from V and 7 bases from J, the junction contained 13 bases not matched to a gene. Germline V gene sequence: CDR1 SGHNT, CDR2 YENEEA. The CDR3 runs 17 residues. The CDR3 loop reads CASSLQGASVEGQPQHF. As DNA, the CDR3 is TGTGCCAGCAGCTTACAGGGGGCATCTGTTGAAGGCCAGCCCCAGCATTTT.